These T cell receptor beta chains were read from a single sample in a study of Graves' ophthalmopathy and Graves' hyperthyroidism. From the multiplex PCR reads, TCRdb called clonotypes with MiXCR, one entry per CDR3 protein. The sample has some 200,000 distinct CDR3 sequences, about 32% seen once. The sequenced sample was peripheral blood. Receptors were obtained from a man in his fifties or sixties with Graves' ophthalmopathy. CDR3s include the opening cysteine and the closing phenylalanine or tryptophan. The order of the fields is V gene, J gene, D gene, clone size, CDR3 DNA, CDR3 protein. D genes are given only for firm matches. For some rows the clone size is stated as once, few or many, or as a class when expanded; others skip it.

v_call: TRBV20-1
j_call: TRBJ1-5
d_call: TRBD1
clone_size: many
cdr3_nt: TGCAGTGCCCGGACAGGGGGCAATCAGCCCCAGCATTTT
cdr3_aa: CSARTGGNQPQHF

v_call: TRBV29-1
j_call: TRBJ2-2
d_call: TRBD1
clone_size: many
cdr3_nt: TGCAGCGTTGACAGGGGGATAACCGGGGAGCTGTTTTTT
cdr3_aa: CSVDRGITGELFF

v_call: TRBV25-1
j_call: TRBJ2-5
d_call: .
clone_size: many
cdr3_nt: TGTGCCAGCTCCTGGACATTGGTGGGGGAGACCCAGTACTTC
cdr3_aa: CASSWTLVGETQYF

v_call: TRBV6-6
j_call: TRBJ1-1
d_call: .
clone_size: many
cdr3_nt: TGTGCCAGCAGGACGACAGGGAACACTGAAGCTTTCTTT
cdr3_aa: CASRTTGNTEAFF

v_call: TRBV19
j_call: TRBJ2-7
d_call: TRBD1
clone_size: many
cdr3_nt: TGTGCCAGTAGTTCGCTGGGACAGGGGCCCTACGAGCAGTACTTC
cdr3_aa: CASSSLGQGPYEQYF

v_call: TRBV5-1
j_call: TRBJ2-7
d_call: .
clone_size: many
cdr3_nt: TGCGCCAGCAGCTTGACGAAGGACAGCTACGAGCAGTACTTC
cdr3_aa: CASSLTKDSYEQYF

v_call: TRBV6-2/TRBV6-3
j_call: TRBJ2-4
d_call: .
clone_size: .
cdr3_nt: TGTGCCAGCAGCCGTAATAGGGTCTCGGACATTCAGTACTTC
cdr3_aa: CASSRNRVSDIQYF

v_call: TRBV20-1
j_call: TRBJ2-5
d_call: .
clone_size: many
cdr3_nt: TGCAGTGCTAGAGAGGGGGCTTTCCAAGAGACCCAGTACTTC
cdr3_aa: CSAREGAFQETQYF

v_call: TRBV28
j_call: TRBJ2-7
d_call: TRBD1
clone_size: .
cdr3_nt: TGTGCCAGCAGGGGGACAGGGGGCAAACTGTCCTACGAGCAGTACTTC
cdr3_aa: CASRGTGGKLSYEQYF

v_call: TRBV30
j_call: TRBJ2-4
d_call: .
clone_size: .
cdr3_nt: TGTGCCTGGAGTGCCCCCGACAGAAACATTCAGTACTTC
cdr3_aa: CAWSAPDRNIQYF

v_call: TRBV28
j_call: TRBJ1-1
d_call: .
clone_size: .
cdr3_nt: TGTGCCAGCAGCCGATTCACTTCGGGGGCCACTGAAGCTTTCTTT
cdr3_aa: CASSRFTSGATEAFF

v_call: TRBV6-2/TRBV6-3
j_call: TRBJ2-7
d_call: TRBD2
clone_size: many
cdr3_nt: TGTGCCAGCAGCGCGCCGGGACTAGCGTCGCAGCAGTACTTC
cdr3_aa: CASSAPGLASQQYF

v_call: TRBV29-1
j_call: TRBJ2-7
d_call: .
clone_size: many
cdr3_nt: TGCAGCGCCGGAAGGGAGATGGGCGAGCAGTACTTC
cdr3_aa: CSAGREMGEQYF

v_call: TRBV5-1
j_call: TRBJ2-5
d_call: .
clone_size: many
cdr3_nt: TGCGCCAGCAGCTTGGGCGGCCGGTTGTCGGGCCAAGAGACCCAGTACTTC
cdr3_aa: CASSLGGRLSGQETQYF